The 10 T cell receptor beta chains given below trace back to one sample, sequenced in a study of T cell responses to AZD1222 COVID-19 vaccine. Data came from immunoSEQ multiplex PCR; TCRdb stores just in-frame clones and leaves some out. The sample shows some 200,000 clones, approximately 91% of them seen only once. The sequenced sample was peripheral blood, obtained on day 0 of AZD1222 vaccination. All receptors come from an adult in good health.

The genes are TRBV5-1 and TRBJ2-2; D possibly corresponds to TRBD2 (6 bases). The V gene lost 5 bases and the J gene lost 7 bases, with 18 bases spanning the gap. Germline CDR1 reads SGHRS; CDR2 reads YFSETQ. The CDR3 contains 15 residues. CDR3 protein: CASRGTPISGGELFF. For the CDR3, the DNA is TGCGCCAGCAGGGGGACTCCAATCAGCGGCGGGGAGCTGTTTTTT. Using reference TRBV5-1 and TRBJ2-2 for the parts outside the CDR3, the full variable domain is KAGVTQTPRYLIKTRGQQVTLSCSPISGHRSVSWYQQTPGQGLQFLFEYFSETQRNKGNFPGRFSGRQFSNSRSEMNVSTLELGDSALYLCASRGTPISGGELFFGEGSRLTVL.

The chain joins TRBV28 to TRBJ2-5, with 11 bases aligning to TRBD1. Germline lookup yields CDR1 MDHEN and CDR2 SYDVKM. V shed 5 bases, J shed 4 bases, and the junction held 9 bases outside the gene matches. CDR3 length: 16 amino acids. The CDR3 sequence is CASSPRTGGYGETQYF. CDR3 sequence (DNA): TGTGCCAGCAGTCCACGGACAGGGGGCTATGGAGAGACCCAGTACTTC. The full variable domain, with the rest looked up from reference TRBV28 and TRBJ2-5, is DVKVTQSSRYLVKRTGEKVFLECVQDMDHENMFWYRQDPGLGLRLIYFSYDVKMKEKGDIPEGYSVSREKKERFSLILESASTNQTSMYLCASSPRTGGYGETQYFGPGTRLLVL.

The rearrangement joins TRBV19 to TRBJ1-1; D is uncertain. V was clipped by 4 bases and J by 5 bases, with 14 bases between them. This CDR3 has 14 residues. Germline loops: CDR1 LNHDA, CDR2 SQIVND (reference sequence). The CDR3 is CASSTYSLGTEAFF. The CDR3 DNA follows: TGTGCCAGTAGTACCTATTCCCTAGGGACTGAAGCTTTCTTT.

V and J are TRBV7-9 and TRBJ2-7, with 10 bases lining up with TRBD1. The germline V gene encodes CDR1 SEHNR and CDR2 FQNEAQ (reference sequence). The CDR3 loop spans 15 amino acids. Losses at the gene ends were 3 bases for V and 2 bases for J; bases not matched to a gene: 4. CDR3 nucleotides: TGTGCCAGCAGCTTTACCGGGACAGGGGCCTACGAGCAGTACTTC. It is translated as CASSFTGTGAYEQYF.

The J gene is TRBJ2-7, the V gene TRBV5-1; D perhaps matches TRBD1 (5 bases). Trimming shortened V by 4 bases and J by 8 bases, and 10 bases separated the two germline ends. Germline V gives CDR1 SGHRS, CDR2 YFSETQ. This CDR3 has 11 amino acids. CDR3 in DNA: TGCGCCAGCAGCGACACAGGAAAGCAGTACTTC. Translating gives CASSDTGKQYF.

This clone was counted a few times. The chain has TRBV2 and TRBJ2-3; TRBD2 is a possible D gene (6 bases). This CDR3 comprises 14 residues. With 3 bases removed from V and 2 bases from J, the gap between germline ends came to 9 bases. CDR1 is SNHLY and CDR2 is FYNNEI in the germline V gene. The CDR3 reads CASSERDNTDTQYF. CDR3 in DNA: TGTGCCAGCAGTGAGCGGGATAACACAGATACGCAGTATTTT.

The rearrangement uses TRBV13 and TRBJ2-2; D perhaps matches TRBD1 (6 bases). This CDR3 is built from 15 residues. Trimming pared 2 bases from V and 7 bases from J, leaving 14 bases between. In germline, CDR1 is PRHDT, CDR2 FYEKMQ (reference sequence). The CDR3 sequence is CASSLYARGGGELFF. CDR3 nucleotides: TGTGCCAGCAGCTTATACGCCAGGGGTGGCGGGGAGCTGTTTTTT.

The chain employs TRBV3-1 (or the pseudogene TRBV3-2) and TRBJ1-1; no definite D call. Germline V gives CDR1 LGHDT, CDR2 YNNKEL (reference sequence). The V and J ends lost 4 bases and 4 bases respectively, with 7 bases between them. The CDR3 totals 12 residues. The CDR3, as DNA: TGTGCCAGCAGCCGGACGGTCACTGAAGCTTTCTTT. This codes for CASSRTVTEAFF.

The chain couples TRBV10-3 to TRBJ2-1; perhaps TRBD1 as D (7 bases). CDR1 is ENHRY and CDR2 is SYGVKD in the germline V gene. The CDR3 runs 14 residues. V shed 11 bases and J shed 1 base, with 15 bases lying between them. CDR3: CAAQGGQSYNEQFF. CDR3 bases: TGTGCCGCGCAGGGGGGCCAGTCCTACAATGAGCAGTTCTTC.

This chain joins TRBV9 and TRBJ2-3; D perhaps matches TRBD2 (6 bases). V was pared by 4 bases and J by 0 bases, with 12 bases between. CDR1 is SGDLS, CDR2 YYNGEE, per germline. The CDR3 sequence is 15 residues long. The CDR3 loop reads CASSPDYSSTDTQYF. CDR3 DNA: TGTGCCAGCAGCCCGGACTACTCTAGCACAGATACGCAGTATTTT.